This T cell receptor beta chain was found in a study of T cell responses to AZD1222 COVID-19 vaccine. V was clipped by 6 bases and J by 8 bases; unmatched bases: 4. The CDR3 runs 13 residues. Germline loops: CDR1 MNHNY, CDR2 SVGAGI (reference sequence). Sequencing used immunoSEQ multiplex PCR; TCRdb keeps in-frame clones, though not all of them. The repertoire holds roughly 100,000 clones, with roughly 89% as singletons. This receptor was taken from an adult who received the AZD1222 COVID-19 vaccine. Sequences were derived from peripheral blood, sampled 28 days after the second AZD1222 dose. The J gene is TRBJ2-1, the V gene TRBV6-6, with 10 bases aligning to TRBD1. The CDR3 here is CASSRTGGDEQFF. DNA of the CDR3: TGTGCCAGCAGCAGGACAGGGGGTGATGAGCAGTTCTTC.